This entry lists 11 T cell receptor beta chains sequenced from one sample in a study of shared clonotypes between healthy human individuals. Assay: immunoSEQ multiplex PCR; the TCRdb copy retains only in-frame clones and omits some. Counted here are hundreds of thousands of clones, 97% occurring once; the ten biggest clones make up roughly 0.05%. Sequenced input: naive CD4+ T cells sorted from blood. Subset denoted: CD45RA+ positively selected. The receptors shown here come from a woman in her thirties in good health.

The table lists this clone with a count of one. The chain carries TRBV15 and TRBJ2-2, with TRBD2 identical over 9 bases. The CDR3 is 17 residues long. The germline V gene encodes CDR1 LNHNV and CDR2 YYDKDF (reference sequence). J lost 6 bases, V lost 0 bases, and 8 bases had no gene match. The CDR3 coding sequence is TGTGCCACCAGCAGAGATAGTATAGCGGGAGTCGCCGGGGAGCTGTTTTTT. Translation: CATSRDSIAGVAGELFF.

The CDR3 DNA follows: TGTGCCAACGCCCCCTACCTAGCGCAAAAAGACACCGGGGAGCTGTTTTTT. Amino acids: CANAPYLAQKDTGELFF. The rearrangement joins TRBV28 to TRBJ2-2; D is perhaps TRBD2 (6 bases). Germline lookup yields CDR1 MDHEN and CDR2 SYDVKM. This CDR3 region has 17 residues. V was shortened by 10 bases and J by 3 bases, with 24 bases between the two germline ends.

On this clone itself: The sample has other DNA sequences that encode this CDR3 too. The chain links TRBV5-1 to TRBJ2-7; 7 bases line up with TRBD2. The CDR3 is 14 amino acids. The J segment lost 3 bases and the V segment lost 0 bases, leaving 3 bases of the junction unmatched. Germline-derived CDR1 and CDR2 are SGHRS and YFSETQ. Here the CDR3 reads CASSLAAGDYEQYF. CDR3 coding DNA: TGCGCCAGCAGCTTGGCCGCGGGAGACTACGAGCAGTACTTC.

The chain has TRBV15 and TRBJ2-1, with D unresolved. Germline CDR1 reads LNHNV; CDR2 reads YYDKDF (reference sequence). Trimming stripped 0 bases from V and 2 bases from J, with 11 bases between. This CDR3 is 16 amino acids long. CDR3: CATSRDSASAYNEQFF. CDR3 sequence (DNA): TGTGCCACCAGCAGAGATTCTGCCAGTGCCTACAATGAGCAGTTCTTC.

The chain carries TRBV6-5 and TRBJ1-1, with a possible D match to TRBD1 (6 bases). V lost 0 bases to trimming and J lost 4 bases, with 12 bases between them. Germline CDR1 is MNHEY and CDR2 is SVGAGI. The length of the CDR3 is 15 residues. CDR3 DNA: TGTGCCAGCAGTTACTCGACGGGGACAAGCACTGAAGCTTTCTTT. It translates to CASSYSTGTSTEAFF.

The V gene is TRBV7-9, the J gene TRBJ2-2; D gene unclear. Germline lookup yields CDR1 SEHNR and CDR2 FQNEAQ (reference sequence). The CDR3 runs to 13 residues. Trimming took off 2 bases at V and 4 bases at J, with 5 bases between the two ends. CDR3 sequence: CASSLPGTGELFF. DNA for the CDR3: TGTGCCAGCAGCTTACCTGGCACCGGGGAGCTGTTTTTT.

This sequence joins TRBV7-9 and TRBJ1-4, with 8 bases fitting TRBD1. Germline assignment: CDR1 SEHNR and CDR2 FQNEAQ (reference sequence). The CDR3 sequence is 13 residues long. V shed 1 base, J shed 13 bases, and the junction held 5 bases outside the gene matches. The CDR3 DNA reads as TGTGCCAGCAGCTTAGGACAGGGGTATCGACTGTTTTTT. It codes for CASSLGQGYRLFF.

The chain is built from TRBV4-1 and TRBJ1-2; no definite D call. Germline lookup yields CDR1 MGHRA and CDR2 YSYEKL. This CDR3 is 15 amino acids long. V was pared by 0 bases and J by 2 bases, with 10 bases between. This chain's CDR3 is CASSQEPEENYGYTF. The CDR3 DNA reads as TGCGCCAGCAGCCAAGAACCGGAGGAGAACTATGGCTACACCTTC.

The chain employs TRBV10-3 and TRBJ2-7, with 7 bases lining up with TRBD1. Germline V gives CDR1 ENHRY, CDR2 SYGVKD. This CDR3 has 17 amino acids. Germline trimming cut 0 bases from V and 2 bases from J; bases unmatched to any gene: 10. The CDR3 protein is CAISESQTGTRTYEQYF. CDR3 coding DNA: TGTGCCATCAGTGAGTCTCAGACAGGGACAAGGACCTACGAGCAGTACTTC.

V gene TRBV2 combines with J gene TRBJ2-7; D is ambiguous. Per the germline V gene, CDR1 is SNHLY and CDR2 is FYNNEI. The V end was cut by 6 bases, the J end by 3 bases, with 15 bases between. The CDR3 consists of 14 residues. The CDR3 DNA reads TGTGCCAGCAGGCATTCGGGTTATCTCTACGAGCAGTACTTC. Protein sequence: CASRHSGYLYEQYF.

The chain joins TRBV28 to TRBJ2-7; 13 positions agree with TRBD2. The CDR3 consists of 20 residues. V was clipped by 1 base and J by 3 bases; unmatched bases: 15. Germline V lookup: CDR1 MDHEN, CDR2 SYDVKM. The DNA of the CDR3 is TGTGCCAGCAGTTTATCGTCGGGGCTGGGACTAGCGGGACCCTTCTACGAGCAGTACTTC. Translated: CASSLSSGLGLAGPFYEQYF.